The rows below give T cell receptor beta chains drawn from one sample of a study of response to subunit inactivated influenza vaccine. In TCRdb, the RT-PCR reads were re-called with MiXCR into one record per CDR3 protein. This sample has 700,000 to 800,000 distinct CDR3 sequences, with around a sixth found just once. This specimen was PBMCs from blood, taken more than 4 days after vaccination. These receptors all come from a man aged 45-60 years who received an inactivated influenza vaccine. Each CDR3 is given with its conserved first and last residue.

j_call v_call cdr3_aa
TRBJ2-4 TRBV20-1 CSAHRRTMGLNIQYF
TRBJ1-4 TRBV12-3/TRBV12-4 CASSLRWSEKLFF
TRBJ2-1 TRBV25-1 CASSSTGERRQFF
TRBJ2-7 TRBV29-1 CSVVPRTGDPWSYEQYF
TRBJ2-1 TRBV29-1 CSVDSRLAANNEQFF
TRBJ2-5 TRBV7-9 CASSFRDTGETQYF
TRBJ2-7 TRBV29-1 CSVSGGYEQYF
TRBJ2-1 TRBV7-3 CASSLRGQGNNEQFF
TRBJ1-2 TRBV27 CASSELGQGRGYTF
TRBJ2-7 TRBV11-2 CASSHRGLAGGNRYEQYF
TRBJ2-7 TRBV11-2 CASSSPRQSYEQYF
TRBJ2-7 TRBV4-3 CASSQGRETYEQYF
TRBJ2-1 TRBV20-1 CSASSSGGGVGNEQFF
TRBJ2-1 TRBV4-3 CASSLIPTGPHGYNEQFF
TRBJ2-7 TRBV12-3/TRBV12-4 CASARGQGVDEQYF
TRBJ2-5 TRBV20-1 CSANWGEETQYF
TRBJ2-5 TRBV5-5 CASSLGLAGGFEETQYF
TRBJ2-3 TRBV5-6 CASSASGRRTDTQYF
TRBJ2-4 TRBV5-1 CASSLGGPKNIQYF
TRBJ2-7 TRBV10-1 CARTGTGSYEQYF
TRBJ2-1 TRBV11-2 CASSLDPGTLNEQFF
TRBJ2-2 TRBV4-2 CASSHPDRDLKTGELFF
TRBJ2-1 TRBV4-3 CASSQARDSLRQFF
TRBJ2-5 TRBV5-1 CASSLNRQETQYF
TRBJ2-7 TRBV4-1 CASSQEVGTGEQYF
TRBJ2-4 TRBV12-3/TRBV12-4 CASSLNTPSNIQYF
TRBJ2-5 TRBV12-3/TRBV12-4 CASSLAGRGSSWTQYF
TRBJ2-5 TRBV7-8 CASSPVSGTLQETQYF
TRBJ1-5 TRBV7-8 CASSLVDWWSQGKVNQPQHF
TRBJ2-3 TRBV18 CASSALAGDTQYF
TRBJ2-1 TRBV12-3/TRBV12-4 CASSSGIMRSSYNEQFF
TRBJ2-1 TRBV5-1 CASSRDYLYNEQFF
TRBJ2-3 TRBV24-1 CATRGSFGRGDTQYF
TRBJ2-3 TRBV5-1 CASSLGARTDTQYF
TRBJ2-7 TRBV5-1 CASIDAGQHYEQNF
TRBJ2-1 TRBV21-1 CASVGSRGSYNEQFF
TRBJ2-3 TRBV4-2 CASSQAAVGGGTDTQYF
TRBJ2-5 TRBV20-1 CSAQSGTGQETQYF
TRBJ1-2 TRBV28 CASNQGRGGYTF
TRBJ2-3 TRBV7-2 CASSNRAQRTDTQYF
TRBJ1-2 TRBV5-1 CASSLEGQGDGYTF
TRBJ2-5 TRBV30 CAWSADRTTYRDQETQYF
TRBJ2-3 TRBV7-2 CASSLALAGGPIDTQYF
TRBJ2-7 TRBV7-6 CASSLGSGRPSYEQYF
TRBJ2-1 TRBV29-1 CSVEGSDSSYNEQFF
TRBJ2-5 TRBV6-1 CASSDRALETQYF
TRBJ2-1 TRBV29-1 CSVGAGENEQFF
TRBJ1-1 TRBV20-1 CSANLGTYTEAFF
TRBJ2-7 TRBV7-8 CASSRHSAYEQYF
TRBJ2-1 TRBV7-9 CASRSYSLSYNEQFF
TRBJ2-1 TRBV20-1 CSARDLRLADHEQFF
TRBJ2-7 TRBV20-1 CSAPPASSYEQYF
TRBJ2-7 TRBV11-2 CASSLDQVSSYEQYF
TRBJ2-5 TRBV29-1 CSVEEEGKETQYF
TRBJ2-1 TRBV7-2 CASSLTSGGPSYNEQFF
TRBJ1-1 TRBV4-3 CASSGGGLGTEAFF
TRBJ1-2 TRBV2 CASRQWGSYGYTF